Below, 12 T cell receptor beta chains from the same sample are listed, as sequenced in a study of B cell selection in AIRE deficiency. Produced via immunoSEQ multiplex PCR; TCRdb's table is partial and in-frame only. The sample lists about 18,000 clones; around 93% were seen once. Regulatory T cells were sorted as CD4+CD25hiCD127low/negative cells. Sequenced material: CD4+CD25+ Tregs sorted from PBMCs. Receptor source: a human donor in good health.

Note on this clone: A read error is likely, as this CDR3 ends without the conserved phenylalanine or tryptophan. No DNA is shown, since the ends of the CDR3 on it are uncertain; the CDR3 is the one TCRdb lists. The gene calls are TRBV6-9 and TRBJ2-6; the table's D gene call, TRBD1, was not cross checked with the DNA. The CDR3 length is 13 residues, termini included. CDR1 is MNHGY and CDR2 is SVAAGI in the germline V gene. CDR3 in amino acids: CASSRDRPYDKVG.

The CDR3 DNA sequence: TGTGCCAGTAGTATAACGCGGCAGGGCGGCTACACCTTC. Amino acid sequence: CASSITRQGGYTF. V usage is TRBV19 and J usage is TRBJ1-2, with D perhaps matching TRBD1 (5 bases). V lost 2 bases and J 8 bases, leaving 12 bases between the germline ends. CDR1 is LNHDA, CDR2 SQIVND, per germline (reference sequence). The CDR3 sequence is 13 residues long.

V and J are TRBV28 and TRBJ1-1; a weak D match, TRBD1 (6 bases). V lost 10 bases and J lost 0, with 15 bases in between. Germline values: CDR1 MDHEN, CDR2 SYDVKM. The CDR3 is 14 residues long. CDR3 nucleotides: TGTGCCACCTTTGGGGGGGCCATGAACACTGAAGCTTTCTTT. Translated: CATFGGAMNTEAFF.

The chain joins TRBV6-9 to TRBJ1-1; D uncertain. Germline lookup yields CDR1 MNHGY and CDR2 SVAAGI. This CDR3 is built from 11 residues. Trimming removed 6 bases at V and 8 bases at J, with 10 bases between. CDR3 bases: TGTGCCAGCAGCACCCTGGGAGAAGCTTTCTTT. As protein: CASSTLGEAFF.

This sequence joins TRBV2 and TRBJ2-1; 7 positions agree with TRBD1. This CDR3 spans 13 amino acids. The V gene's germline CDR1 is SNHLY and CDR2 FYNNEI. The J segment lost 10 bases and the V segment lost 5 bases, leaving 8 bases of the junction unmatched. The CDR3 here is CASSRQGLKEQFF. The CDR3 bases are TGTGCCAGCAGTAGACAGGGCTTGAAGGAGCAGTTCTTC.

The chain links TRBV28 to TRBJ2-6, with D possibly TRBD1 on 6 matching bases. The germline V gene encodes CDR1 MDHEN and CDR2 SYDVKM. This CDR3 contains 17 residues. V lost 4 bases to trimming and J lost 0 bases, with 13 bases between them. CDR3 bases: TGTGCCAGCAGTTCAGGGACAAGGATCTCTGGGGCCAACGTCCTGACTTTC. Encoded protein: CASSSGTRISGANVLTF.

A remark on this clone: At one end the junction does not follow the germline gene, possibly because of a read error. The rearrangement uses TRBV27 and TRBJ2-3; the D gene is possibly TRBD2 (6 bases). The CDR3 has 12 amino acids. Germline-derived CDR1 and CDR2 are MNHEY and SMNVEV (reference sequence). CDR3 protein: CASSLGGSSPTF. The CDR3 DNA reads TGTGCCAGCAGTTTAGGAGGGAGCAGCCCTACTTTT.

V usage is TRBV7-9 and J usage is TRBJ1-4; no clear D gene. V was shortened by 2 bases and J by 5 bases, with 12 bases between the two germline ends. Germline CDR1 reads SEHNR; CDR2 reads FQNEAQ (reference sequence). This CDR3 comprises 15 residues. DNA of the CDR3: TGTGCCAGCAGCTTAATCCGGGGTTCCAATGAAAAACTGTTTTTT. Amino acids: CASSLIRGSNEKLFF.

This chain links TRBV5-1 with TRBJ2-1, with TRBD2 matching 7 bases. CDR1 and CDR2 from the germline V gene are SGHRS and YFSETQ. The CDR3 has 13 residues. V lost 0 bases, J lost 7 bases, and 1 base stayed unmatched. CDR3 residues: CASSLGLANEQFF. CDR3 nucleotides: TGCGCCAGCAGCTTGGGACTAGCAAATGAGCAGTTCTTC.

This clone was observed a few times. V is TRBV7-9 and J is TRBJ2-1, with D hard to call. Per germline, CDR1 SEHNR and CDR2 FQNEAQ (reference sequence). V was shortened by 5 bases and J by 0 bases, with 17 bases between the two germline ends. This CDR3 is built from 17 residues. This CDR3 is CASSHVRWLSSYNEQFF. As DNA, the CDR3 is TGTGCCAGCAGCCACGTTAGATGGTTGAGCTCCTACAATGAGCAGTTCTTC.

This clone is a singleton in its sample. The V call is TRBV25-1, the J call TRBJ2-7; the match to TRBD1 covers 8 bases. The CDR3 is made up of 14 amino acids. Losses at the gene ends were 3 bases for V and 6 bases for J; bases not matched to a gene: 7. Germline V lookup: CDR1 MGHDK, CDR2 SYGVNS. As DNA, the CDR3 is TGTGCCAGCAGTGACAGGCAGGGGGCCGGCGAGCAGTACTTC. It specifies CASSDRQGAGEQYF.

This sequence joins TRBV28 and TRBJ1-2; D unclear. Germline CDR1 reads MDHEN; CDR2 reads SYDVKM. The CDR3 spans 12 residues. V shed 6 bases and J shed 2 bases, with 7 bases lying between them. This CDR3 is CASRIPNYGYTF. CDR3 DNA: TGTGCCAGCAGAATCCCCAACTATGGCTACACCTTC.